Listed below are T cell receptor beta chains from one sample, sequenced in a study of a mutant IDH1 vaccine in newly diagnosed glioma. The assay was immunoSEQ multiplex PCR, and TCRdb's table has in-frame clones only and misses some. This sample has 70,000 to 90,000 clones, with over 75% found just once. These receptors are not linked to any known antigen. The sequences come from PBMCs, collected from a glioma patient whose treatment included an IDH1 peptide vaccine. The receptor set was obtained from a woman aged 50 to 60 with glioma. CDR3s include the opening cysteine and the closing phenylalanine or tryptophan. A D gene is named only where the DNA matches it firmly. Clone sizes are given selectively: once, few, many, or a class where the clone is expanded.

D gene	clone size	CDR3 length	J gene	V gene	CDR3 protein	CDR3 DNA
TRBD2	.	14	TRBJ2-5	TRBV30	CACSSGSPQETQYF	TGTGCCTGCTCTAGCGGGAGTCCTCAAGAGACCCAGTACTTC
.	.	15	TRBJ2-1	TRBV7-6	CASSSRDGSYNEQFF	TGTGCCAGCAGCTCCCGGGACGGCTCCTACAATGAGCAGTTCTTC
.	.	15	TRBJ2-1	TRBV7-3	CASSPGGGGHNEQFF	TGTGCCAGCAGCCCAGGAGGAGGGGGACACAATGAGCAGTTCTTC
.	.	15	TRBJ1-2	TRBV13	CASSLEGLQSYGYTF	TGTGCCAGCAGCTTAGAGGGGCTTCAGAGCTATGGCTACACCTTC
TRBD1	once	16	TRBJ2-2	TRBV10-3	CAISADRGTNTGELFF	TGTGCCATCAGTGCGGACAGGGGAACGAACACCGGGGAGCTGTTTTTT
TRBD1	.	16	TRBJ2-5	TRBV19	CASSTEPTGGRETQYF	TGTGCCAGTAGTACAGAGCCGACAGGGGGCAGGGAGACCCAGTACTTC
.	.	13	TRBJ2-7	TRBV9	CASSVGFGYEQYF	TGTGCCAGCAGCGTAGGGTTCGGCTACGAGCAGTACTTC
TRBD2	.	16	TRBJ2-2	TRBV5-1	CASSLLGLAETGELFF	TGCGCCAGCAGCTTGTTGGGACTAGCGGAGACCGGGGAGCTGTTTTTT
.	.	16	TRBJ2-7	TRBV5-4	CASSVDLGSVAYEQYF	TGTGCCAGCAGCGTGGACCTCGGCTCCGTCGCCTACGAGCAGTACTTC
.	.	12	TRBJ1-5	TRBV7-9	CASAPLREPQHF	TGTGCCAGCGCCCCTCTTCGGGAGCCCCAGCATTTT
TRBD1	.	15	TRBJ1-2	TRBV19	CASSITTGGAYGYTF	TGTGCCAGTAGTATCACGACAGGGGGCGCCTATGGCTACACCTTC
TRBD1	.	14	TRBJ1-5	TRBV28	CASIPGQGYQPQHF	TGTGCCAGCATCCCGGGACAGGGGTACCAGCCCCAGCATTTT
TRBD1	.	15	TRBJ2-3	TRBV29-1	CSVGTGSTRTDTQYF	TGCAGCGTAGGGACAGGGTCGACCCGCACAGATACGCAGTATTTT
.	.	14	TRBJ2-1	TRBV9	CASSPWLLYNEQFF	TGTGCCAGCAGCCCATGGCTTCTATACAATGAGCAGTTCTTC
.	many	13	TRBJ1-3	TRBV10-3	CAISEWTGNTIYF	TGTGCCATCAGTGAGTGGACAGGAAACACCATATATTTT
.	once	15	TRBJ2-6	TRBV5-1	CASSGDGSGANVLTF	TGCGCCAGCAGCGGTGACGGTTCGGGGGCCAACGTCCTGACTTTC
TRBD1	.	13	TRBJ2-4	TRBV6-1	CASSEGQGNIQYF	TGTGCCAGCAGTGAGGGACAGGGAAACATTCAGTACTTC
.	.	14	TRBJ2-1	TRBV11-2	CASSFRGNYNEQFF	TGTGCCAGCAGCTTCCGAGGGAACTACAATGAGCAGTTCTTC